This TCR beta chain was recovered during a study of cytomegalovirus exposure and HLA in healthy donors. About the study: The use of the same platform for the approximately 130 validation repertoires and the roughly 730 first-cohort repertoires was reported by a later analysis. The study, taken as a whole, reports: The investigators catalogued 150 to 200 TCR beta chains as cytomegalovirus-associated.

Repertoires were generated with immunoSEQ multiplex PCR, while TCRdb's copy carries only in-frame clones and drops some. The repertoire holds about 250,000 clones, around nine tenths seen once, with 2.5% to 3% in the top ten. On this clone: Its antigen is currently unknown.

Sequencing was carried out using PBMCs. This TCR derives from a man in his late teens or twenties in good health and CMV-seronegative.

In DNA, the CDR3 is TGTGCCAGCACCTTCGGACGGGAATATGGCTACACCTTC. Its protein product is CASTFGREYGYTF. This chain links TRBV28 with TRBJ1-2; D unresolved. The germline CDR1 and CDR2 sequences are MDHEN and SYDVKM. Trimming shortened V by 7 bases and J by 5 bases, and 14 bases separated the two germline ends. The CDR3 is 13 amino acids.